A single sample gave rise to the 10 T cell receptor beta chains below, sequenced in a study of sequential checkpoint blockade in melanoma. Sequencing used immunoSEQ multiplex PCR; TCRdb keeps in-frame clones, though not all of them. The table shows 35,000 to 40,000 clones, with 88% occurring only once. Treatment noted: randomized to nivolumab then ipilimumab (arm A) or the reverse (arm B). The sample consisted of CD8+ T cells sorted from blood (inferred from file names), taken from a patient given nivolumab and ipilimumab in sequence. Every receptor here comes from a human donor with melanoma.

This clone occurred once. V and J are TRBV11-2 and TRBJ2-2, with 8 bases that match TRBD1. The CDR3 consists of 15 residues. The trim removed 4 bases at V and 4 bases at J, leaving 5 bases unmatched. The germline CDR1 and CDR2 sequences are SGHAT and FQNNGV. The DNA for the CDR3 is TGTGCCAGCAGCTCCAGGGGGCTTCGCACCGGGGAGCTGTTTTTT. Protein product: CASSSRGLRTGELFF.

This clone appeared once. This rearrangement joins TRBV7-2 to TRBJ1-2, with 12 bases aligning to TRBD1. CDR3 size: 15 residues. Trimming cost V 0 bases and J 8 bases; bases outside gene matches: 4. Germline CDR1 SGHTA, CDR2 FQGNSA. In DNA, the CDR3 is TGTGCCAGCAGCTTAGCGGGGACAGGGGGCGCGGGCTACACCTTC. Its protein product is CASSLAGTGGAGYTF.

The chain carries TRBV9 and TRBJ2-1; D is perhaps TRBD2 (5 bases). Trimming took 3 bases from V and 4 from J, leaving 14 bases between them. The CDR3 length is 15 residues. CDR1 is SGDLS, CDR2 YYNGEE, per germline. The CDR3 loop is CASSGDGKTYNEQFF. CDR3 bases: TGTGCCAGCAGCGGCGACGGGAAAACATACAATGAGCAGTTCTTC.

V is TRBV9 and J is TRBJ2-2; 7 bases are a match to TRBD2. Trimming at V came to 4 bases and at J to 1 base, leaving 4 bases not matched to a gene. CDR3 length equals 15 residues. Germline V lookup: CDR1 SGDLS, CDR2 YYNGEE. The CDR3 sequence: CASSPSGVNTGELFF. The CDR3 DNA follows: TGTGCCAGCAGCCCTAGCGGAGTGAACACCGGGGAGCTGTTTTTT.

In this sample, this clone is large. The genes are TRBV5-4 and TRBJ1-1; D is unresolved. Germline loops: CDR1 SGHNT, CDR2 YYREEE (reference sequence). The CDR3 is 13 amino acids. The ends were cut back, 4 bases at V and 4 bases at J, with 11 bases in the middle. The DNA for the CDR3 is TGTGCCAGCAGCCCTGTGAGTGGCACTGAAGCTTTCTTT. Translating it yields CASSPVSGTEAFF.

The count of this clone is one. This chain links TRBV30 with TRBJ1-2; 8 bases match TRBD1. CDR1 GTSNPN and CDR2 SVGIG come from the germline V gene (reference sequence). Trimming at V came to 8 bases and at J to 6 bases, leaving 5 bases not matched to a gene. CDR3 length: 11 residues. The CDR3: CARDRGHGYTF. The CDR3 DNA sequence: TGTGCCAGAGACAGGGGACATGGCTACACCTTC.

This clone was observed once. The chain has TRBV6-5 and TRBJ2-1; D gene ambiguous. CDR3 length: 15 amino acids. Germline V lookup: CDR1 MNHEY, CDR2 SVGAGI. With 7 bases removed from V and 5 bases from J, the gap between germline ends came to 18 bases. DNA for the CDR3: TGTGCCAGCACCGTAGCCCTACGGAGCCACAATGAGCAGTTCTTC. Its protein is CASTVALRSHNEQFF.

This sequence joins TRBV2 and TRBJ2-1, with no clear D. V was trimmed by 7 bases and J by 5 bases, leaving 6 bases between them. Germline-derived CDR1 and CDR2 are SNHLY and FYNNEI. The CDR3 spans 11 residues. CDR3 nucleotides: TGTGCCAGCATCTTAGACAATGAGCAGTTCTTC. Protein sequence: CASILDNEQFF.

This chain links TRBV7-9 with TRBJ2-1; tentative D call: TRBD2 (7 bases). CDR3 size: 15 residues. Trimming cost V 2 bases and J 2 bases, with 10 bases left between them. CDR1 SEHNR and CDR2 FQNEAQ come from the germline V gene (reference sequence). The DNA of the CDR3 is TGTGCCAGCAGCTTAACAGGGAGGGCCTACAATGAGCAGTTCTTC. Translation: CASSLTGRAYNEQFF.

The genes are TRBV7-3 and TRBJ2-2; 7 bases match TRBD1. Germline V gene sequence: CDR1 SGHTA, CDR2 FQGTGA. The CDR3 covers 15 residues. J gave up 1 base and V 3 bases, and 2 bases lay outside the gene matches. CDR3 sequence: CASSFGTVNTGELFF. CDR3 nucleotides: TGTGCCAGCAGCTTTGGGACAGTGAACACCGGGGAGCTGTTTTTT.